This is a list of T cell receptor beta chains from one sample in a study of blood T cell repertoires in COVID-19. Sequenced by immunoSEQ multiplex PCR; TCRdb stores in-frame clones only, minus some. This table holds 100,000 to 120,000 clones, around 81% found once. Sequencing was performed on peripheral blood. Source of these receptors: a man older than 75 with acute or convalescent COVID-19. The CDR3 runs from the conserved cysteine through the conserved F or W. The order of the fields is J gene, D gene, CDR3 length, clone size, V gene, CDR3 DNA, CDR3 protein. A D gene is named only where the DNA matches it firmly. Where a row states a size, it is once, few, many or the class of an expanded clone; other rows omit it.

J: TRBJ1-4; D: NA; length: 14; size: few; V: TRBV18; DNA: TGTGCCAGCTCACAAGGCAGGGATAGTGACAAACTGTTTTTT; CDR3: CASSQGRDSDKLFF
J: TRBJ1-6; D: NA; length: 13; size: NA; V: TRBV6-4; DNA: TGTGCCAGCAGTTTAGAGAAGAATTCACCCCTCCACTTT; CDR3: CASSLEKNSPLHF
J: TRBJ2-6; D: NA; length: 17; size: NA; V: TRBV5-1; DNA: TGCGCCAGCAGCATGGGGCAGGACTACTCTGGGGCCAACGTCCTGACTTTC; CDR3: CASSMGQDYSGANVLTF
J: TRBJ2-7; D: TRBD1; length: 16; size: NA; V: TRBV15; DNA: TGTGCCACCAGCAGAGTTAGGACAGGGACTTCCTACGAGCAGTACTTC; CDR3: CATSRVRTGTSYEQYF
J: TRBJ1-2; D: NA; length: 13; size: once; V: TRBV28; DNA: TGTGCCACCATATCGGGCGGGGCCTATGGCTACACCTTC; CDR3: CATISGGAYGYTF
J: TRBJ2-7; D: NA; length: 12; size: NA; V: TRBV5-1; DNA: TGCGCCAGCAGCTCGCAGGGGGGCGAGCAGTACTTC; CDR3: CASSSQGGEQYF
J: TRBJ2-5; D: TRBD1; length: 16; size: NA; V: TRBV9; DNA: TGTGCCAGCAGCGTAGGGGGACAGGGGTATCGGGAGACCCAGTACTTC; CDR3: CASSVGGQGYRETQYF
J: TRBJ2-7; D: TRBD2; length: 14; size: NA; V: TRBV7-8; DNA: TGTGCCAGCAGCTCGGGACTAGCGGGACTCGAGCAGTACTTC; CDR3: CASSSGLAGLEQYF
J: TRBJ1-1; D: NA; length: 15; size: NA; V: TRBV5-1; DNA: TGCGCCAGCAGCTTGGAGGGGGTGGCGAACACTGAAGCTTTCTTT; CDR3: CASSLEGVANTEAFF
J: TRBJ2-3; D: TRBD2; length: 14; size: NA; V: TRBV5-1; DNA: TGCGCCAGCAGCCGGGGAGGGGAAGCAGATACGCAGTATTTT; CDR3: CASSRGGEADTQYF
J: TRBJ1-1; D: TRBD1; length: 14; size: NA; V: TRBV30; DNA: TGTGCCTGGAACGCCGGATATAGGACAGGCGAAGCTTTCTTT; CDR3: CAWNAGYRTGEAFF
J: TRBJ2-5; D: TRBD1; length: 15; size: few; V: TRBV28; DNA: TGTGCCAGCGGGGCAGGGGGTCTTACTAAAGAGACCCAGTACTTC; CDR3: CASGAGGLTKETQYF
J: TRBJ2-1; D: TRBD2; length: 13; size: NA; V: TRBV16; DNA: TGTGCCAGCAGCCAACCACCGGGAGGCGCGCAGTTCTTC; CDR3: CASSQPPGGAQFF
J: TRBJ2-4; D: TRBD1; length: 12; size: NA; V: TRBV12-3/TRBV12-4; DNA: TGTGCCAGCAGGACAGGGAAATCCATTCAGTACTTC; CDR3: CASRTGKSIQYF
J: TRBJ2-7; D: TRBD2; length: 16; size: NA; V: TRBV28; DNA: TGTGCCAGCAGTTTATCTGGCGGGAGGGCCTGGGGCGAGCAGTACTTC; CDR3: CASSLSGGRAWGEQYF
J: TRBJ2-1; D: TRBD2; length: 15; size: NA; V: TRBV7-3; DNA: TGTGCCAGCAGCCGCGGACTAGCGGATAACAATGAGCAGTTCTTC; CDR3: CASSRGLADNNEQFF
J: TRBJ1-4; D: TRBD1; length: 17; size: many; V: TRBV11-2; DNA: TGTGCCAGCAGCTTGGATGCCTTCCGGGACAGGAATGAAAAACTGTTTTTT; CDR3: CASSLDAFRDRNEKLFF
J: TRBJ1-4; D: NA; length: 14; size: NA; V: TRBV4-1; DNA: TGCGCCAGCAGAGGAGTTGCAACTAATGAAAAACTGTTTTTT; CDR3: CASRGVATNEKLFF
J: TRBJ1-2; D: NA; length: 13; size: NA; V: TRBV7-2; DNA: TGTGCCAGCAGCTTAGATCGTTACAACGGCTACACCTTC; CDR3: CASSLDRYNGYTF
J: TRBJ2-7; D: NA; length: 13; size: NA; V: TRBV10-3; DNA: TGTGCCATCAGCCCCAGGGATACCTACGAGCAGTACTTC; CDR3: CAISPRDTYEQYF
J: TRBJ2-5; D: TRBD2; length: 16; size: NA; V: TRBV16; DNA: TGTGCCAGCAGCCAATTGGCGAGCGGGAGTGAGGAGACCCAGTACTTC; CDR3: CASSQLASGSEETQYF
J: TRBJ1-3; D: NA; length: 17; size: NA; V: TRBV4-3; DNA: TGCGCCAGCAGCCAAGATTCTAGGGCCAGGGCAGGAAACACCATATATTTT; CDR3: CASSQDSRARAGNTIYF
J: TRBJ2-7; D: NA; length: 14; size: NA; V: TRBV3-1/TRBV3-2; DNA: TGTGCCAGCAGCCCGCAGGGTTTAGGCTACGAGCAGTACTTC; CDR3: CASSPQGLGYEQYF
J: TRBJ2-7; D: TRBD1; length: 14; size: NA; V: TRBV28; DNA: TGTGCCAGCAGTATTCGAGGGGGCGTGAACGAGCAGTACTTC; CDR3: CASSIRGGVNEQYF
J: TRBJ1-5; D: NA; length: 17; size: NA; V: TRBV6-1; DNA: TGTGCCAGCAGTGTACGAAGGGGTAGACAGGCGCCTCAGCCCCAGCATTTT; CDR3: CASSVRRGRQAPQPQHF
J: TRBJ1-2; D: TRBD1; length: 16; size: NA; V: TRBV5-1; DNA: TGCGCCAGCAGCTTGGCAGGACAGGGCTCTAACTATGGCTACACCTTC; CDR3: CASSLAGQGSNYGYTF
J: TRBJ2-3; D: TRBD2; length: 15; size: NA; V: TRBV19; DNA: TGTGCCAGTAGCTGGACTAGCGGGAGGCCAGATACGCAGTATTTT; CDR3: CASSWTSGRPDTQYF
J: TRBJ2-2; D: TRBD1; length: 14; size: NA; V: TRBV29-1; DNA: TGCAGCGTTGAAAGGACAGGGGTTAGCGGGGAGCTGTTTTTT; CDR3: CSVERTGVSGELFF
J: TRBJ1-2; D: TRBD1; length: 13; size: NA; V: TRBV5-4; DNA: TGTGCCAGCAGCGAGGACAGGGGCTATGGCTACACCTTC; CDR3: CASSEDRGYGYTF
J: TRBJ2-3; D: TRBD2; length: 16; size: NA; V: TRBV5-1; DNA: TGCGCCAGCAGCTTGGTAGGCGGGAGGAGCACAGATACGCAGTATTTT; CDR3: CASSLVGGRSTDTQYF
J: TRBJ2-1; D: TRBD1; length: 17; size: NA; V: TRBV5-1; DNA: TGCGCCAGCAGCTTAGAACCCCCGGGACAGGGGGCCAATGAGCAGTTCTTC; CDR3: CASSLEPPGQGANEQFF
J: TRBJ2-2; D: TRBD2; length: 16; size: NA; V: TRBV5-1; DNA: TGCGCCAGCAGCTTGGGACTAGCGGGGCCTACCGGGGAGCTGTTTTTT; CDR3: CASSLGLAGPTGELFF
J: TRBJ1-6; D: NA; length: 18; size: NA; V: TRBV7-6; DNA: TGTGCCAGCAGCTCCGGAGATTCTAGGAGCTCCTATAATTCACCCCTCCACTTT; CDR3: CASSSGDSRSSYNSPLHF
J: TRBJ1-3; D: NA; length: 16; size: NA; V: TRBV5-5; DNA: TGTGCCAGCAGCTTGGTCCCCGGGGTCTCCGGAAACACCATATATTTT; CDR3: CASSLVPGVSGNTIYF
J: TRBJ1-1; D: NA; length: 13; size: NA; V: TRBV11-3; DNA: TGTGCCAGCAGCTTATCAGGGGTCACTGAAGCTTTCTTT; CDR3: CASSLSGVTEAFF
J: TRBJ2-5; D: TRBD1; length: 15; size: NA; V: TRBV3-1/TRBV3-2; DNA: TGTGCCAGCAGCCACCGGGACAGGGGTCGGCGGACCCAGTACTTC; CDR3: CASSHRDRGRRTQYF
J: TRBJ2-1; D: NA; length: 15; size: NA; V: TRBV3-1/TRBV3-2; DNA: TGTGCCAGCAGCCAGTTAGCGAGCTCCTACAATGAGCAGTTCTTC; CDR3: CASSQLASSYNEQFF
J: TRBJ1-4; D: NA; length: 15; size: NA; V: TRBV7-2; DNA: TGTGCCAGCAGCTTGTCGGGACTCCCTAATGAAAAACTGTTTTTT; CDR3: CASSLSGLPNEKLFF
J: TRBJ2-7; D: TRBD1; length: 13; size: NA; V: TRBV6-5; DNA: TGTGCCAGCAGTTATACAGGGGACTACGAGCAGTACTTC; CDR3: CASSYTGDYEQYF
J: TRBJ1-5; D: NA; length: 13; size: NA; V: TRBV18; DNA: TGTGCCAGCTCAATAGGGGGTAATCAGCCCCAGCATTTT; CDR3: CASSIGGNQPQHF
J: TRBJ2-1; D: NA; length: 13; size: NA; V: TRBV5-1; DNA: TGCGCCAGCAGCTTGGGGGGCCACAATGAGCAGTTCTTC; CDR3: CASSLGGHNEQFF
J: TRBJ1-5; D: NA; length: 16; size: once; V: TRBV6-1; DNA: TGTGCCAGCAGTCAAGGACTGTTGGGTAGCAATCAGCCCCAGCATTTT; CDR3: CASSQGLLGSNQPQHF